Shown below are 9 T cell receptor beta chains from a single sample sequenced in a study of early T cells in non-severe SARS-CoV-2 infection. A single record per CDR3 protein comes from TCRdb applying MiXCR to the 5' RACE reads. In the table there are 35,000 to 45,000 distinct CDR3 sequences, 6% to 8.5% of which are singletons. The sample here was whole blood, taken at baseline. The receptors shown here come from an adult who was a healthcare worker with PCR-confirmed SARS-CoV-2 infection or an uninfected control (not recorded which).

In this sample, this clonotype turned up many times. The genes are TRBV24-1 and TRBJ1-5; possibly TRBD1 for D (6 bases). This CDR3 comprises 14 residues. The V and J ends lost 5 bases and 3 bases respectively, with 10 bases between them. CDR1 is KGHDR and CDR2 is SFDVKD in the germline V gene. CDR3 coding DNA: TGTGCCACCAGTGCAGGACAGCCCAATCAGCCCCAGCATTTT. This translates into CATSAGQPNQPQHF.

J is TRBJ2-2 and V is TRBV29-1; a possible D gene is TRBD1 (6 bases). This CDR3 region has 14 residues. Trimming cost V 4 bases and J 6 bases, with 15 bases left between them. CDR1 SQVTM and CDR2 ANQGSEA come from the germline V gene. Here the CDR3 DNA reads TGCAGCGTTGGGTCAGGGGTGGTATCCGGGGAGCTGTTTTTT. It codes for CSVGSGVVSGELFF.

The table lists this clonotype with many counts. The CDR3 reads CASSRRYNSPLHF. Written as DNA, the CDR3 is TGTGCCAGCAGCCGCAGGTACAATTCACCCCTCCACTTT. The chain couples TRBV9 to TRBJ1-6, with D unclear. Germline assignment: CDR1 SGDLS and CDR2 YYNGEE. This CDR3 comprises 13 residues. Between the trimmed V and J ends, which lost 4 bases and 7 bases, there was a span of 9 bases.

Ten or more counts support this clonotype. Mismatch with germline at one junction end may stem from a read error. The V and J genes are TRBV4-2 and TRBJ2-7, with 15 bases fitting TRBD2. CDR1 is LGHNA and CDR2 is YNFKEQ in the germline V gene. This CDR3 has 16 residues. CDR3 region: CASSQEKGTSGRPTFF. CDR3 nucleotide sequence: TGTGCCAGCAGCCAAGAGAAAGGGACTAGCGGGAGGCCTACCTTCTTC.

This clonotype was recorded many times. This chain joins TRBV28 and TRBJ1-4, with D perhaps TRBD1 (5 bases). This CDR3 contains 13 residues. V lost 5 bases and J lost 7, with 11 bases in between. The germline gives CDR1 MDHEN, CDR2 SYDVKM. Here the CDR3 reads CASSQGRSEKLFF. The DNA for the CDR3 is TGTGCCAGCAGTCAGGGTCGGTCTGAAAAACTGTTTTTT.

This clonotype was seen a few times. The CDR3 DNA reads TGCGCCAGCAGCTTCGGACAGGGGAGGGCCGGGGAGCTGTTTTTT. This codes for CASSFGQGRAGELFF. This chain connects TRBV5-1 to TRBJ2-2, with 9 bases lining up with TRBD1. The length of the CDR3 is 15 residues. Germline V gene lookup returns CDR1 SGHRS and CDR2 YFSETQ. The junction had 5 bases not matched to a gene; V was cut back by 2 bases and J by 6 bases.

This clonotype was found a few times. The V gene is TRBV27, the J gene TRBJ2-6; a weak D match, TRBD2 (7 bases). V lost 6 bases to trimming and J lost 0 bases, with 30 bases between them. This CDR3 comprises 22 residues. Germline CDR1 MNHEY, CDR2 SMNVEV (reference sequence). The DNA for the CDR3 is TGTGCCAGCAGAATGGGGGGGGCTGTGGCTTATGGTGACCACTCTGGGGCCAACGTCCTGACTTTC. Protein: CASRMGGAVAYGDHSGANVLTF.

This clonotype was observed a handful of times. The chain links TRBV2 to TRBJ1-5, with D maybe TRBD1 (6 bases). From germline, CDR1 is SNHLY and CDR2 FYNNEI. The V gene lost 2 bases and the J gene lost 6 bases, with 14 bases spanning the gap. The CDR3 has 15 residues. The CDR3 DNA reads as TGTGCCAGCAGTGAACATCCCGGGGGCGCTCAGCCCCAGCATTTT. As protein: CASSEHPGGAQPQHF. The full variable domain, rest sourced from reference TRBV2 and TRBJ1-5, is EPEVTQTPSHQVTQMGQEVILRCVPISNHLYFYWYRQILGQKVEFLVSFYNNEISEKSEIFDDQFSVERPDGSNFTLKIRSTKLEDSAMYFCASSEHPGGAQPQHFGDGTRLSIL.

V is TRBV28 and J is TRBJ1-1, with 8 bases fitting TRBD1. J gave up 6 bases and V 8 bases, and 14 bases lay outside the gene matches. Per the germline V gene, CDR1 is MDHEN and CDR2 is SYDVKM. The CDR3 is made up of 15 amino acids. The CDR3 here is CASGISSDRASEAFF. CDR3 DNA sequence: TGTGCCAGCGGAATATCCTCGGACAGGGCATCTGAAGCTTTCTTT.